The sample holds many counts of the clone carrying this TCR beta chain. Its matching antigen is unknown. The data belong to a study of Ad26.COV2.S vaccination and SARS-CoV-2 variants. Overall study context: Doses of Ad26.COV2.S were injected into muscle once or twice, 56 days apart.

The ends were cut back, 4 bases at V and 2 bases at J, with 8 bases in the middle. The CDR3 has 14 amino acids. CDR1 is LNHDA, CDR2 SQIVND, per germline (reference sequence). The treatment: some 20 received Ad26.COV2.S at low or high dose, single or two shots; about 5 received placebo; per-sample allocation not given. Sampling happened 63 days after the first vaccine or placebo injection. Libraries were prepared by immunoSEQ multiplex PCR; TCRdb keeps only in-frame clonotypes and omits some of them. The profile shows approximately 420,000 clones, 85% to 90% of them singletons. Study findings and constraints: Vaccine recipients surpassed placebo recipients in spike-specific TCR breadth. Total T cell responses were possibly underestimated by TCR breadth and depth analyses.

The source was peripheral blood, collected in a trial of Ad26.COV2.S vaccine versus placebo. The V gene is TRBV19, the J gene TRBJ2-2; D gene unclear. The origin of this receptor is a person between 18 and 65 years old who received the Ad26.COV2.S COVID-19 vaccine or a placebo. The CDR3 here is CASSKGLNTGELFF. CDR3 DNA sequence: TGTGCCAGTAGTAAGGGCCTTAACACCGGGGAGCTGTTTTTT.